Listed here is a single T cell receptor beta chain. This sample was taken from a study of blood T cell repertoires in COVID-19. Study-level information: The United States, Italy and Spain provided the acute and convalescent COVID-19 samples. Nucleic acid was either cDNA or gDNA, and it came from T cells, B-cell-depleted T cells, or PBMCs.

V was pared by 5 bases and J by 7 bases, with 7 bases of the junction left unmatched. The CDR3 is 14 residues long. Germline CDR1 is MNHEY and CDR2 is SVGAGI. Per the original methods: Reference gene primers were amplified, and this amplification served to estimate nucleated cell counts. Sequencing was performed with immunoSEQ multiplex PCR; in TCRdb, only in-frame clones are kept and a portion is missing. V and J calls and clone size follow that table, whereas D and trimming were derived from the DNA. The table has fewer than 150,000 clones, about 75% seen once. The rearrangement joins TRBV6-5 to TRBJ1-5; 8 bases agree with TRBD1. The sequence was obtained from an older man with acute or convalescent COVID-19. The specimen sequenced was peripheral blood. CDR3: CASSTQGAWQPQHF. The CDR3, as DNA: TGTGCCAGCAGTACCCAGGGGGCTTGGCAGCCCCAGCATTTT.